Presented here are 2 T cell receptor beta chains from one specimen sequenced in a study of neurological immune-mediated disorders. Each CDR3 protein gets one entry after TCRdb re-called the 5' RACE reads with MiXCR. The table has 30,000 to 45,000 distinct CDR3 sequences, about 9.4% seen once. The sample comprised PBMCs. These receptors were collected from a woman aged 25-40 years with HTLV-1-associated myelopathy (HAM/TSP).

This clonotype was found many times. The V call is TRBV5-1, the J call TRBJ2-3; TRBD2 matches at 9 bases. Trimming cost V 4 bases and J 6 bases; bases outside gene matches: 15. This CDR3 spans 17 amino acids. Germline V gene data show CDR1 as SGHRS and CDR2 as YFSETQ. DNA of the CDR3: TGCGCCAGCAGCCACACGCCTCTAGCGGGGAACCTGGATACGCAGTATTTT. Amino acid sequence: CASSHTPLAGNLDTQYF. Looking up the rest from reference TRBV5-1 and TRBJ2-3 gives the full variable domain: KAGVTQTPRYLIKTRGQQVTLSCSPISGHRSVSWYQQTPGQGLQFLFEYFSETQRNKGNFPGRFSGRQFSNSRSEMNVSTLELGDSALYLCASSHTPLAGNLDTQYFGPGTRLTVL.

This clonotype was recorded at least ten times. The J gene is TRBJ1-2, the V gene TRBV12-3 or TRBV12-4; D may be TRBD1 (5 bases). This CDR3 spans 15 amino acids. V lost 6 bases and J 3 bases, leaving 17 bases between the germline ends. Here the CDR3 reads CASSFGRRDHYGYTF. CDR3 nucleotide sequence: TGTGCCAGCAGCTTTGGTAGGAGGGACCACTATGGCTACACCTTC.